This TCR beta chain was sequenced during a study of shared clonotypes between healthy human individuals. The assay was run at deep level. Profiled with immunoSEQ multiplex PCR; TCRdb holds only in-frame clones, not every one. The sample has about 2.1 million clones, over 85% seen once. Naive CD8 cells were CD45RO-negative, positively selected for CCR7, excluding terminally differentiated effector memory CD45RA+ cells. From germline, CDR1 is LNHDA and CDR2 SQIVND (reference sequence). V gave up 6 bases and J gave up 1 base; unmatched junction bases: 3. This CDR3 has 13 residues. The sequenced material came from naive CD8+ T cells from PBMCs. The chain joins TRBV19 to TRBJ2-7, with 7 nucleotides matching TRBD2. The receptor comes from a young man in good health. Some clones in this sample may be carry-over from other donors' samples. The CDR3: CASSERESYEQYF. The CDR3 DNA is TGTGCCAGTAGCGAGCGGGAATCCTACGAGCAGTACTTC. Full variable domain (remainder filled in from reference TRBV19 and TRBJ2-7): DGGITQSPKYLFRKEGQNVTLSCEQNLNHDAMYWYRQDPGQGLRLIYYSQIVNDFQKGDIAEGYSVSREKKESFPLTVTSAQKNPTAFYLCASSERESYEQYFGPGTRLTVT.